The 6 T cell receptor beta chains below were found in one sample sequenced in a study of blood T cell repertoires in COVID-19 (dated by TCRdb to 2018 to 2021). Receptor amplification or capture employed the immunoSEQ multiplex PCR assay. The table was pulled from immuneACCESS by TCRdb, which kept in-frame rearrangements only. Such tables lose some clones; where checked, under half of the loss comes from unresolved V genes, and the rest has no known cause. The sample profile shows about 350,000 clones; about 87% of them were found once. Nearly 6.5% of the sample is in the top ten clones. Sequenced input: peripheral blood. Receptor source: a woman aged 45-65 years with COVID-19, enrolled during active disease.

The V gene is TRBV25-1, the J gene TRBJ1-2, with 8 nucleotides matching TRBD1. Germline V gene sequence: CDR1 MGHDK, CDR2 SYGVNS. CDR3 length: 14 residues. With V trimmed by 10 bases and J by 7 bases, 14 bases remained unmatched. The CDR3 DNA reads TGTGCCACCTGGACAGGGAGGAAAGGTGGTGGCTACACCTTC. This encodes CATWTGRKGGGYTF.

The chain combines TRBV10-3 with TRBJ1-1; D gene uncertain. In germline, CDR1 is ENHRY, CDR2 SYGVKD. The CDR3 has 14 residues. Trimming took off 2 bases at V and 0 bases at J, with 7 bases between the two ends. The CDR3 region is CAISEANLNTEAFF. The CDR3 DNA is TGTGCCATCAGTGAGGCGAACCTGAACACTGAAGCTTTCTTT.

The rearrangement links TRBV11-2 to TRBJ2-3; 8 nucleotides match TRBD2. CDR1 is SGHAT, CDR2 FQNNGV, per germline. V gave up 2 bases and J gave up 5 bases; unmatched junction bases: 9. CDR3 length equals 16 residues. The CDR3 bases are TGTGCCAGCAGCTTAATGGTAGCGGGAAAGGGAGATACGCAGTATTTT. It specifies CASSLMVAGKGDTQYF.

This rearrangement joins TRBV7-3 to TRBJ1-1; no firm D call. Per the germline V gene, CDR1 is SGHTA and CDR2 is FQGTGA. The CDR3 covers 13 residues. The germline V and J ends were trimmed by 1 base and 2 bases, with 5 bases remaining between them. In DNA form, the CDR3 reads TGTGCCAGCAGCTTAAGCGCCAACACTGAAGCTTTCTTT. It yields the protein CASSLSANTEAFF.

The chain has TRBV3-1 (or the pseudogene TRBV3-2) and TRBJ1-2; no clear D gene. The CDR3 covers 15 residues. The germline CDR1 and CDR2 sequences are LGHDT and YNNKEL (reference sequence). Trimming shortened V by 1 base and J by 4 bases, and 13 bases separated the two germline ends. This chain's CDR3 is CASSQGEGYGYGYTF. CDR3 DNA sequence: TGTGCCAGCAGCCAAGGAGAGGGTTATGGCTATGGCTACACCTTC.

The rearrangement joins TRBV5-1 to TRBJ2-1; D ambiguous. The CDR3 consists of 13 residues. The germline V gene encodes CDR1 SGHRS and CDR2 YFSETQ. V was cut by 4 bases and J by 4 bases, with 9 bases left in between. CDR3 coding DNA: TGCGCCAGCAGCACAGACGGTTACAATGAGCAGTTCTTC. It encodes CASSTDGYNEQFF.